This is a list of T cell receptor beta chains from one sample in a study of shared clonotypes between healthy human individuals. Clones were sequenced by immunoSEQ multiplex PCR, and TCRdb holds only the in-frame ones, with some missing. In the table there are some 2.1 million clones, 90% to 95% of which are singletons. The source material was naive CD8+ T cells from PBMCs. All receptors come from a man aged 18 to 30 in good health. Some clones in this sample may be carry-over from other donors' samples. The CDR3 runs from the conserved cysteine through the conserved F or W. The D gene is left open where the match is weak. Some rows have no size entry. The others give once, few or many, or a class for an expanded clone.

TRBV4-3	.	TRBD2	TRBJ2-7	TGCGCCAGCAGCACAGGGACTAGCGACTACGAGCAGTACTTC	CASSTGTSDYEQYF
TRBV7-6	.	.	TRBJ2-1	TGTGCCAGCAGCTTAGCGTCCCGGACAGCCCCAGTCCCTCATGAGCAGTTCTTC	CASSLASRTAPVPHEQFF
TRBV19	.	TRBD2	TRBJ2-7	TGTGCCAGTAGTATAGAGAGCGGGAGCTCCTACGAGCAGTACTTC	CASSIESGSSYEQYF
TRBV7-9	.	.	TRBJ1-4	TGTGCCAGCAGCTTAGCGGGGGAAGCTACCCCAACTAATGAAAAACTGTTTTTT	CASSLAGEATPTNEKLFF
TRBV30	once	.	TRBJ2-7	TGTGCCTGGAGTCACAGCTACGAGCAGTACTTC	CAWSHSYEQYF
TRBV29-1	.	TRBD1	TRBJ1-1	TGCAGCGTTGTCATGACAGGGGGCAGGACTGAAGCTTTCTTT	CSVVMTGGRTEAFF
TRBV28	.	TRBD2	TRBJ2-2	TGTGCCAGCAGTTTTGCGGGAGTCGACACCGGGGAGCTGTTTTTT	CASSFAGVDTGELFF
TRBV9	.	TRBD2	TRBJ2-7	TGTGCCAGCAGCGTAGAAGGGTTAGCGGGAAGGCCTCACGAGCAGTACTTC	CASSVEGLAGRPHEQYF
TRBV19	.	.	TRBJ2-7	TGTGCCAGTAGTATAGATTTCGGCTACGAGCAGTACTTC	CASSIDFGYEQYF
TRBV10-3	.	.	TRBJ1-2	TGTGCCATCAGTGAGCCGGGTCGCCCGGACAGTGGCTACACCTTC	CAISEPGRPDSGYTF
TRBV19	.	.	TRBJ2-1	TGTGCCAGTAGTACAGACAACTACAATGAGCAGTTCTTC	CASSTDNYNEQFF
TRBV14	.	.	TRBJ2-3	TGTGCCAGCAGCCAAAGGCCCGGGGGCACAGATACGCAGTATTTT	CASSQRPGGTDTQYF
TRBV9	.	.	TRBJ2-7	TGTGCCAGCAGCGTAGACGACGGAGACTCCTACGAGCAGTACTTC	CASSVDDGDSYEQYF
TRBV2	.	.	TRBJ1-1	TGTGCCAGCAGTGGGGAGGGGATGTTACCTGAAGCTTTCTTT	CASSGEGMLPEAFF
TRBV6-1	.	.	TRBJ1-2	TGTGCCAGCAGGGATATACCGTATGGCTACACCTTC	CASRDIPYGYTF
TRBV30	.	TRBD1	TRBJ1-2	TGTGCCTGGAGTTATACAGGACAGGATGGCTACACCTTC	CAWSYTGQDGYTF